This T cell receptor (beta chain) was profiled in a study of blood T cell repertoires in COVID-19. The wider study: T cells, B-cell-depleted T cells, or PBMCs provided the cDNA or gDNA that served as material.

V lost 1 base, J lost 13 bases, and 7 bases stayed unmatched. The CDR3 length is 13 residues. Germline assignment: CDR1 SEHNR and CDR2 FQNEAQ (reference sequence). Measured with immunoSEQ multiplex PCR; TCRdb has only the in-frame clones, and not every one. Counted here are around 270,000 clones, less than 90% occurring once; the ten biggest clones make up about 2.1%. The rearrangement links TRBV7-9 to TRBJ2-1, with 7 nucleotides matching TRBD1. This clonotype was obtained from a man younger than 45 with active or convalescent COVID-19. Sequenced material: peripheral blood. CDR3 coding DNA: TGTGCCAGCAGCTTAGTTCCCGGACAGGACCAGTTCTTC. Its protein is CASSLVPGQDQFF.